The source of this T cell receptor beta chain is a study of human T cells and chemical hapten exposure. This clonotype was seen ten or more times. The time point: patch test 2, 6 weeks after DPC sensitization. Treatment in this sample: therapeutic diphenylcyclopropenone sensitization with weekly scalp DPC. Trimming left V 7 bases short and J 2 bases short, with 4 bases between. The length of the CDR3 is 11 residues. Germline values: CDR1 MDHEN, CDR2 SYDVKM. TCRdb passed the RACE reads through MiXCR, listing each CDR3 protein once. The data hold some 89,000 distinct CDR3 sequences, with roughly 10% observed a single time.

The receptor's source is a woman aged 30 to 39 with alopecia areata. Some clones in this sample may be carry-over from other donors' samples. The sample consisted of whole blood, taken in connection with sensitization to the hapten diphenylcyclopropenone (DPC). The chain carries TRBV28 and TRBJ2-3; D unclear. This CDR3 reads CASMATDTQYF. CDR3 nucleotide sequence: TGTGCCAGCATGGCCACAGATACGCAGTATTTT.